The 32 T cell receptor beta chains given below trace back to one sample, sequenced in a study of blood T cell repertoires in COVID-19. Assay used: immunoSEQ multiplex PCR; TCRdb lists only in-frame clones, some missing. The repertoire holds approximately 150,000 clones, with around 85% as singletons. The sequenced sample was PBMCs or T cells enriched from blood (not recorded which). The receptors stem from a woman in her thirties or forties with acute COVID-19.

The table lists this clone with many counts. This sequence joins TRBV10-3 and TRBJ2-5; D gene uncertain. CDR1 and CDR2 from the germline V gene are ENHRY and SYGVKD. V was cut by 2 bases and J by 1 base, with 8 bases left in between. The CDR3 is made up of 14 amino acids. The CDR3 is CAISEPTLQETQYF. The CDR3, as DNA: TGTGCCATCAGTGAGCCGACACTCCAAGAGACCCAGTACTTC.

J is TRBJ1-2 and V is TRBV19; 7 bases map to TRBD1. Germline CDR1 LNHDA, CDR2 SQIVND (reference sequence). The junction had 9 bases not matched to a gene; V was cut back by 4 bases and J by 1 base. The CDR3 is 16 amino acids. DNA of the CDR3: TGTGCCAGTAGTACTTACCGGGACAGAGTTAACTATGGCTACACCTTC. Translation gives CASSTYRDRVNYGYTF.

The chain combines TRBV10-1 with TRBJ2-3; 7 bases line up with TRBD1. The CDR3 is 14 residues long. J lost 2 bases, V lost 5 bases, and 4 bases had no gene match. CDR1 and CDR2 from the germline V gene are WNHNN and SYGVQD (reference sequence). The CDR3 loop is CASSTGTVTDTQYF. The CDR3 DNA follows: TGCGCCAGCAGTACCGGGACAGTCACAGATACGCAGTATTTT.

The chain recombines TRBV6-1 with TRBJ2-4; possible D gene TRBD1, 5 bases. V was trimmed by 1 base and J by 6 bases, leaving 7 bases between them. Germline values: CDR1 MNHNS, CDR2 SASEGT. The CDR3 has 13 amino acids. The CDR3 is CASSEDRGNIQYF. The CDR3 nucleotides read TGTGCCAGCAGTGAAGATAGGGGAAACATTCAGTACTTC.

The V call is TRBV30, the J call TRBJ2-7, with 8 bases that match TRBD2. The ends lost 4 bases at V and 2 bases at J; junction bases unmatched: 4. Germline V gene data show CDR1 as GTSNPN and CDR2 as SVGIG (reference sequence). This CDR3 spans 13 amino acids. Here the CDR3 reads CAWKGTSPYEQYF. The CDR3 DNA reads TGTGCCTGGAAAGGGACTAGTCCCTACGAGCAGTACTTC.

This chain uses TRBV5-1 with TRBJ1-5, with D possibly being TRBD1 (5 bases). Trimming stripped 2 bases from V and 2 bases from J, with 5 bases between. Germline V gene sequence: CDR1 SGHRS, CDR2 YFSETQ. The CDR3 has 13 residues. CDR3 sequence: CASSLQGNQPQHF. The CDR3, as DNA: TGCGCCAGCAGCTTACAGGGCAATCAGCCCCAGCATTTT.

DNA for the CDR3: TGTGCCAGCAGCCAAGAGACTAGCCGGACCGGGGAGCTGTTTTTT. Its translation is CASSQETSRTGELFF. The rearrangement links TRBV4-2 to TRBJ2-2; TRBD2 matches at 7 bases. The V gene's germline CDR1 is LGHNA and CDR2 YNFKEQ. After removal of 0 bases from V and 5 bases from J, the junction contained 3 bases not matched to a gene. There are 15 residues in the CDR3.

The V and J genes are TRBV2 and TRBJ2-5; D not certain. Trimming stripped 0 bases from V and 5 bases from J, with 4 bases between. CDR3 length equals 12 residues. Germline V CDR1 and CDR2: SNHLY, FYNNEI. The CDR3: CASSEAQETQYF. DNA of the CDR3: TGTGCCAGCAGTGAAGCGCAGGAGACCCAGTACTTC.

This clone was detected once. V usage is TRBV5-4 and J usage is TRBJ1-2, with 8 nucleotides matching TRBD1. V shed 4 bases and J 3 bases; nucleotides not matched to a gene: 5. Germline V gene data show CDR1 as SGHNT and CDR2 as YYREEE (reference sequence). The CDR3 has 14 residues. The DNA for the CDR3 is TGTGCCAGCAGCGTAGGACAGGGCGACTATGGCTACACCTTC. The encoded protein is CASSVGQGDYGYTF.

This CDR3 reads CASSLGGGEQYF. The CDR3 region has the DNA TGTGCCAGCAGCTTGGGAGGGGGCGAGCAGTACTTC. The chain couples TRBV7-9 to TRBJ2-7; D perhaps matches TRBD2 (7 bases). Between the trimmed V and J ends, which lost 3 bases and 6 bases, there was a span of 9 bases. The CDR3 totals 12 residues. Germline CDR1 reads SEHNR; CDR2 reads FQNEAQ (reference sequence).

The chain combines TRBV30 with TRBJ1-1, with TRBD1 matching over 7 bases. Germline V gene sequence: CDR1 GTSNPN, CDR2 SVGIG (reference sequence). This CDR3 spans 12 amino acids. Unmatched junction bases numbered 7, after V lost 1 base and J lost 11 bases. CDR3 in DNA: TGTGCCTGGAGTGACACCAGGGGGTACGCTTTCTTT. Residues: CAWSDTRGYAFF.

The V gene is TRBV7-6, the J gene TRBJ2-1, with D possibly matching TRBD2 (7 bases). The CDR3 totals 18 residues. V was shortened by 1 base and J by 10 bases, with 26 bases between the two germline ends. Germline loops: CDR1 SGHVS, CDR2 FNYEAQ. This CDR3 reads CASSLVGRGEGLSKEQFF. The CDR3 DNA sequence: TGTGCCAGCAGCTTAGTTGGAAGGGGGGAGGGCCTCTCAAAAGAGCAGTTCTTC. The full variable domain, completed using reference TRBV7-6 and TRBJ2-1, is GAGVSQSPRYKVTKRGQDVALRCDPISGHVSLYWYRQALGQGPEFLTYFNYEAQQDKSGLPNDRFSAERPEGSISTLTIQRTEQRDSAMYRCASSLVGRGEGLSKEQFFGPGTRLTVL.

J is TRBJ1-4 and V is TRBV7-9; TRBD1 is a possible D gene (6 bases). The CDR3 loop spans 14 amino acids. V lost 4 bases to trimming and J lost 8 bases, with 14 bases between them. The germline gives CDR1 SEHNR, CDR2 FQNEAQ (reference sequence). The CDR3 DNA is TGTGCCAGCAGCTCCCCAGGGGTGAACGAAAAACTGTTTTTT. Its protein is CASSSPGVNEKLFF. Full variable domain (outside the CDR3, taken from reference TRBV7-9 and TRBJ1-4): DTGVSQNPRHKITKRGQNVTFRCDPISEHNRLYWYRQTLGQGPEFLTYFQNEAQLEKSRLLSDRFSAERPKGSFSTLEIQRTEQGDSAMYLCASSSPGVNEKLFFGSGTQLSVL.

The chain combines TRBV5-1 with TRBJ1-5; TRBD1 agrees at 7 bases. The V gene end was trimmed by 4 bases and the J gene end by 7 bases; junction bases not matched to a gene: 14. The CDR3 is made up of 16 amino acids. The germline V gene has CDR1 SGHRS and CDR2 YFSETQ. The CDR3 bases are TGCGCCAGCAGCCGGGATCCACAGGGGACGGGGCAGCCCCAGCATTTT. Its protein product is CASSRDPQGTGQPQHF.

The chain links TRBV10-2 to TRBJ1-1, with D possibly matching TRBD1 (6 bases). The V and J ends lost 4 bases and 1 base respectively, with 10 bases between them. The CDR3 loop spans 14 amino acids. Germline V gene data show CDR1 as WSHSY and CDR2 as SAAADI. The chain's CDR3 is CASSGTVGNTEAFF. CDR3 DNA sequence: TGCGCCAGCAGTGGGACAGTTGGGAACACTGAAGCTTTCTTT.

The rearrangement uses TRBV3-1 (or the pseudogene TRBV3-2) and TRBJ2-4; TRBD2 agrees at 14 bases. The CDR3 has 19 amino acids. CDR1 and CDR2 from the germline V gene are LGHDT and YNNKEL (reference sequence). J was trimmed by 6 bases and V by 3 bases; bases with no gene match: 13. This CDR3 is CASSQRLAGGESRGNIQYF. The CDR3 DNA reads TGTGCCAGCAGCCAGAGACTAGCGGGAGGGGAATCTAGGGGAAACATTCAGTACTTC.

V and J are TRBV27 and TRBJ2-3; 13 nucleotides agree with TRBD2. V trimming: 5 bases; J trimming: 6 bases; junction bases outside the gene matches: 11. Germline CDR1 is MNHEY and CDR2 is SMNVEV (reference sequence). The CDR3 runs 17 residues. CDR3 protein: CASSTARLAGGGDTQYF. As DNA, the CDR3 is TGTGCCAGCAGTACCGCTAGACTAGCGGGAGGAGGGGATACGCAGTATTTT.

This chain connects TRBV5-1 to TRBJ1-3; D is uncertain. Trimming removed 1 base at V and 1 base at J, with 12 bases between. This CDR3 has 16 residues. Germline-derived CDR1 and CDR2 are SGHRS and YFSETQ. The CDR3 spells CASSLFSGSSGNTIYF. CDR3 DNA: TGCGCCAGCAGCTTGTTTTCGGGGTCTTCTGGAAACACCATATATTTT.

This chain links TRBV7-3 with TRBJ2-7; D possibly corresponds to TRBD1 (6 bases). V was shortened by 5 bases and J by 4 bases, with 15 bases between the two germline ends. Germline V gene sequence: CDR1 SGHTA, CDR2 FQGTGA. CDR3 length: 14 amino acids. The CDR3 loop reads CASSPTGQGYEQYF. The CDR3 nucleotides are TGTGCCAGCAGCCCCACAGGGCAAGGGTACGAGCAGTACTTC.

This rearrangement joins TRBV6-5 to TRBJ1-3, with 8 bases identical to TRBD1. Germline CDR1 is MNHEY and CDR2 is SVGAGI. With V trimmed by 6 bases and J by 8 bases, 9 bases remained unmatched. The CDR3 length is 14 residues. The CDR3 sequence is CASRQQGDGDTIYF. In DNA, the CDR3 is TGTGCCAGCAGACAACAGGGGGACGGAGACACCATATATTTT.

The CDR3 is CASSNQGWTNEKLFF. CDR3 DNA: TGTGCCAGTAGTAACCAGGGATGGACTAATGAAAAACTGTTTTTT. The gene calls are TRBV19 and TRBJ1-4, with a possible D match to TRBD1 (5 bases). The CDR3 consists of 15 residues. V shed 4 bases and J shed 2 bases, with 11 bases lying between them. CDR1 and CDR2 (germline): LNHDA, SQIVND (reference sequence).

The chain uses TRBV11-3 and TRBJ2-1, with 13 bases aligning to TRBD2. The CDR3 loop spans 16 amino acids. CDR1 is SGHNT and CDR2 is YENEEA in the germline V gene. V was clipped by 5 bases and J by 7 bases; unmatched bases: 8. The CDR3 sequence is CASSPRTSGSRNEQFF. The CDR3 DNA follows: TGTGCCAGCAGCCCGAGGACTAGCGGGAGTCGGAATGAGCAGTTCTTC.

This chain joins TRBV9 and TRBJ2-7; possibly TRBD1 for D (6 bases). CDR3 length: 13 residues. Germline V gene data show CDR1 as SGDLS and CDR2 as YYNGEE. The ends were cut back, 4 bases at V and 6 bases at J, with 14 bases in the middle. DNA for the CDR3: TGTGCCAGCAGCCCCGGTGGGGGCCTCGAGCAGTACTTC. Amino acid sequence: CASSPGGGLEQYF.

This clone was seen at least ten times. This rearrangement joins TRBV4-2 to TRBJ1-2; TRBD1 is a possible D gene (5 bases). The CDR3 covers 15 residues. Trimming removed 0 bases from V and 5 bases from J, with 13 bases in between. Germline CDR1 reads LGHNA; CDR2 reads YNFKEQ. The CDR3 loop is CASSQDPDGTYGYTF. As DNA, the CDR3 is TGTGCCAGCAGCCAAGACCCCGACGGGACTTATGGCTACACCTTC.

This sequence joins TRBV28 and TRBJ1-3; D is undetermined. Germline CDR1 reads MDHEN; CDR2 reads SYDVKM. This CDR3 is 14 amino acids long. V was cut by 7 bases and J by 0 bases, with 10 bases left in between. CDR3 loop: CASTPGGSGNTIYF. CDR3 coding DNA: TGTGCCAGCACCCCGGGTGGCTCTGGAAACACCATATATTTT.

The rearrangement uses TRBV23-1 and TRBJ1-2; a weak D match, TRBD1 (6 bases). TRBV23-1 belongs to the ORF category, with a function that is uncertain. Trimming left V 7 bases short and J 0 bases short, with 6 bases between. This CDR3 has 12 residues. CDR3 sequence: CASNRANYGYTF. CDR3 coding DNA: TGCGCCAGCAACAGGGCTAACTATGGCTACACCTTC.

This chain links TRBV19 with TRBJ2-5; 8 bases are a match to TRBD2. Germline values: CDR1 LNHDA, CDR2 SQIVND (reference sequence). The CDR3 is 18 residues long. Germline trimming cut 1 base from V and 0 bases from J; bases unmatched to any gene: 10. As DNA, the CDR3 is TGTGCCAGTAGTATAGTTGGAGGAACGGGAGGGAACCAAGAGACCCAGTACTTC. As protein: CASSIVGGTGGNQETQYF.

This chain links TRBV5-1 with TRBJ1-2; D is unclear. The V gene's germline CDR1 is SGHRS and CDR2 YFSETQ. V was shortened by 0 bases and J by 0 bases, with 9 bases between the two germline ends. The CDR3 is 15 amino acids. The CDR3 nucleotides read TGCGCCAGCAGCTTGGGGGCGTACACTAACTATGGCTACACCTTC. Amino acid sequence: CASSLGAYTNYGYTF.

The chain carries TRBV27 and TRBJ1-5; tentatively, D is TRBD1 (6 bases). Trimming removed 5 bases from V and 0 bases from J, with 11 bases in between. From germline, CDR1 is MNHEY and CDR2 SMNVEV (reference sequence). This CDR3 has 15 amino acids. The CDR3 DNA sequence: TGTGCCAGCAGTCCTGACAGGAATAGCAATCAGCCCCAGCATTTT. It specifies CASSPDRNSNQPQHF.

Of note for this clone: The sample contains more than one DNA sequence encoding this CDR3. The V and J genes are TRBV7-2 and TRBJ2-3, with 10 nucleotides matching TRBD2. Germline CDR1 and CDR2: SGHTA and FQGNSA. The J segment lost 4 bases and the V segment lost 0 bases, leaving 4 bases of the junction unmatched. The CDR3 length is 16 residues. The CDR3 DNA sequence: TGTGCCAGCAGCTTAGCAGCGGGAGGGCCCTCAGATACGCAGTATTTT. Translation gives CASSLAAGGPSDTQYF.

The chain combines TRBV6-2 or TRBV6-3 with TRBJ2-1, with 11 bases matching TRBD2. The germline CDR1 and CDR2 sequences are MNHEY and SVGEGT. The CDR3 loop spans 15 amino acids. The V segment lost 3 bases and the J segment 6 bases; nucleotides outside the gene matches: 4. This CDR3 reads CASSYTGLAANEQFF. CDR3 nucleotide sequence: TGTGCCAGCAGTTATACGGGACTAGCGGCCAATGAGCAGTTCTTC.

V gene TRBV7-9 combines with J gene TRBJ1-1; maybe TRBD1 (6 bases). Between the trimmed V and J ends, which lost 1 base and 3 bases, there was a span of 6 bases. CDR1 is SEHNR and CDR2 is FQNEAQ in the germline V gene (reference sequence). This CDR3 is built from 13 residues. The DNA for the CDR3 is TGTGCCAGCAGCTTAGACAGGGACACTGAAGCTTTCTTT. It specifies CASSLDRDTEAFF.